Reported below is one T cell receptor beta chain. This specimen belongs to a study of blood T cell repertoires in COVID-19. Background on the study: There were acute and convalescent COVID-19 samples, and they came from the United States, Italy and Spain.

In the source study's methods: Amplified reference gene primers provided the basis for estimating nucleated cell counts. Clones were read by immunoSEQ multiplex PCR, and TCRdb kept only the in-frame ones, dropping some. That table gives V, J and clone size, and the DNA gave D and trimming. Among tens of thousands of clones listed, around 87% were seen once. CDR1 MNHEY and CDR2 SMNVEV come from the germline V gene (reference sequence). This CDR3 has 15 residues. V lost 5 bases, J lost 3 bases, and 11 bases lay in between. The TCR originated in a human donor in a cohort sampled during active COVID-19. Sample: peripheral blood. V gene TRBV27 combines with J gene TRBJ2-6; perhaps TRBD2 as D (6 bases). For the CDR3, the DNA is TGTGCCAGCAGTCCGGGACTGGTTGGGGCCAACGTCCTGACTTTC. It translates to CASSPGLVGANVLTF.